Only a few counts were recorded for the clone carrying this T cell receptor beta chain. Its antigen is as yet unknown. This entry belongs to a study of T cell repertoires in cytomegalovirus infection. One entry per CDR3 protein results from TCRdb running MiXCR on the reads. This table holds about 450,000 distinct CDR3 sequences, approximately 31% found once. Trimming left V 4 bases short and J 0 bases short, with 9 bases between. CDR1 is SGHTA, CDR2 FQGTGA, per germline. CDR3 size: 15 residues. Study results and caveats: HLA-C-restricted TCR beta clonotypes specific for CMV led the ex vivo response.

Material: PBMCs. This TCR was sampled from a human donor in good health (CMV status not recorded). Some clones in this sample may be carry-over from other donors' samples. The chain carries TRBV7-3 and TRBJ2-2; D is undetermined. CDR3 sequence (DNA): TGTGCCAGCAGCTCCACAAGTCCGAACACCGGGGAGCTGTTTTTT. This codes for CASSSTSPNTGELFF.